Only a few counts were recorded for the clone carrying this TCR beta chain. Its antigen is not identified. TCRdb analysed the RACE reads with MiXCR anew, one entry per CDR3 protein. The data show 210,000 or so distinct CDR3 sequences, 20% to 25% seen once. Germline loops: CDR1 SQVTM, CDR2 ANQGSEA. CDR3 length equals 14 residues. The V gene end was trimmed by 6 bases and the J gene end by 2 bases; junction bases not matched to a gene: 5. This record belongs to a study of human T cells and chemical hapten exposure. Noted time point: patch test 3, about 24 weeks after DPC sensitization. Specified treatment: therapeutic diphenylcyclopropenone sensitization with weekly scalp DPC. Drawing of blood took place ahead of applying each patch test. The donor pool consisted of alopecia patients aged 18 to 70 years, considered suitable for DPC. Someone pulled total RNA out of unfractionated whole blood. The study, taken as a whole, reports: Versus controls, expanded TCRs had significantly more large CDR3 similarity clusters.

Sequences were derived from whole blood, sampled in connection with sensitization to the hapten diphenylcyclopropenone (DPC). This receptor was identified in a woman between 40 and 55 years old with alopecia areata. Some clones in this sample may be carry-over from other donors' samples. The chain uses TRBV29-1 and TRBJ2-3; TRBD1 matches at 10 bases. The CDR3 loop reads CSVTTGGLTDTQYF. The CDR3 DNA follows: TGCAGCGTCACGACAGGGGGCCTCACAGATACGCAGTATTTT.